These 7 T cell receptor beta chains were all obtained from the same sample, sequenced in a study of T cell responses to AZD1222 COVID-19 vaccine. The protocol was immunoSEQ multiplex PCR, while the TCRdb copy is restricted to in-frame clones and leaves out a portion. Of fewer than 200,000 clones in the sample, roughly nine tenths were seen once. The source was peripheral blood, collected 28 days after the second AZD1222 dose. All receptors derive from an adult who received the AZD1222 COVID-19 vaccine.

The chain recombines TRBV11-2 with TRBJ1-1; TRBD1 is a possible D gene (6 bases). This CDR3 spans 13 amino acids. Germline CDR1 is SGHAT and CDR2 is FQNNGV. V lost 3 bases, J lost 4 bases, and 9 bases lay in between. This CDR3 is CASSLDRATEAFF. The CDR3 bases are TGTGCCAGCAGCTTGGACAGAGCCACTGAAGCTTTCTTT.

The J gene is TRBJ2-7, the V gene TRBV7-3; 9 nucleotides align to TRBD2. Germline CDR1 and CDR2: SGHTA and FQGTGA. V lost 5 bases and J lost 1; bases outside the gene matches: 6. This CDR3 has 15 amino acids. The CDR3 coding sequence is TGTGCCAGCAGCCCGGGACTAGCTGGGTCCTACGAGCAGTACTTC. As protein: CASSPGLAGSYEQYF.

The chain links TRBV3-1 (or the pseudogene TRBV3-2) to TRBJ1-1; D unclear. CDR1 is LGHDT and CDR2 is YNNKEL in the germline V gene (reference sequence). The CDR3 consists of 13 residues. The ends were cut back, 4 bases at V and 1 base at J, with 7 bases in the middle. The CDR3 here is CASSPRQNTEAFF. CDR3 nucleotides: TGTGCCAGCAGCCCCCGTCAGAACACTGAAGCTTTCTTT.

The chain recombines TRBV19 with TRBJ1-1; 8 nucleotides align to TRBD1. CDR1 is LNHDA, CDR2 SQIVND, per germline (reference sequence). There are 13 residues in the CDR3. V was clipped by 5 bases and J by 5 bases; unmatched bases: 4. CDR3 sequence: CASSQGAGTEAFF. As DNA, the CDR3 is TGTGCCAGTAGTCAGGGGGCAGGGACTGAAGCTTTCTTT.

This clone showed up just once. The V gene is TRBV5-4, the J gene TRBJ2-7; 12 bases line up with TRBD2. J was trimmed by 2 bases and V by 4 bases; bases with no gene match: 7. Per the germline V gene, CDR1 is SGHNT and CDR2 is YYREEE (reference sequence). This CDR3 is 16 amino acids long. Here the CDR3 DNA reads TGTGCCAGCAGCATCGGACTAGCGGGAACCCCCTACGAGCAGTACTTC. This gives the protein CASSIGLAGTPYEQYF.

CDR3 coding DNA: TGTGCCAGCTCACTAGGACAGTTTGGAAACACCATATATTTT. Amino acids: CASSLGQFGNTIYF. The chain joins TRBV18 to TRBJ1-3; D might be TRBD1 (6 bases). Deletions cut 4 bases from V and 3 bases from J, with 10 bases between. Germline CDR1 is KGHSH and CDR2 is LQKENI. CDR3 length: 14 residues. Drawing the rest from reference TRBV18 and TRBJ1-3, the complete variable domain is NAGVMQNPRHLVRRRGQEARLRCSPMKGHSHVYWYRQLPEEGLKFMVYLQKENIIDESGMPKERFSAEFPKEGPSILRIQQVVRGDSAAYFCASSLGQFGNTIYFGEGSWLTVV.

This clone occurred once. Other DNA sequences in the sample encode the same CDR3. The chain has TRBV6-5 and TRBJ2-7; 8 bases map to TRBD2. V trimming: 0 bases; J trimming: 2 bases; junction bases outside the gene matches: 6. The CDR3 has 16 residues. Per the germline V gene, CDR1 is MNHEY and CDR2 is SVGAGI. The CDR3 loop reads CASSYSSAGGPYEQYF. The CDR3 region has the DNA TGTGCCAGCAGTTACTCATCCGCGGGGGGACCCTACGAGCAGTACTTC.